This T cell receptor beta chain is from a study of CD8 T cells in ankylosing spondylitis. Many counts were recorded for this clonotype. The target antigen is unknown. Germline V lookup: CDR1 SGHTA, CDR2 FQGNSA. Trimming removed 0 bases at V and 7 bases at J, with 10 bases between. The CDR3 runs to 14 residues. TCRdb re-analysed the 5' RACE reads in MiXCR, keeping a single row per CDR3 protein. The repertoire holds approximately 240,000 distinct CDR3 sequences, with under 12% as singletons. Whole-study findings and limits: Significant enrichment of disease-linked clones was reported in matched ankylosing spondylitis synovial fluid.

Specimen: blood, either unsorted or a sorted T cell fraction (not recorded which). The receptor was isolated from a male donor with ankylosing spondylitis or in good health (not recorded which). The chain is built from TRBV7-2 and TRBJ2-1, with D tentatively TRBD1 (6 bases). The CDR3 coding sequence is TGTGCCAGCAGCTTAGCGGGGGCGATTAATGAGCAGTTCTTC. The encoded protein is CASSLAGAINEQFF.